The T cell receptor (beta chain) described here comes from a study of monozygotic twins with inflammatory bowel disease. General study findings and limits: No distinction between different T cell subtypes was possible.

Turning to this clonotype: Its antigen remains unidentified.

An approximately 2.5 ml blood sample was drawn per donor. This CDR3 comprises 14 residues. The V gene's germline CDR1 is MNHEY and CDR2 SMNVEV (reference sequence). An amount of 3500 ng of total RNA was used for each TCR library. From the 5' RACE reads, TCRdb lists one entry per CDR3 protein and no DNA. This table holds 150,000 to 200,000 distinct CDR3 sequences. The rearrangement uses TRBV27 and TRBJ2-1; TCRdb returns TRBD2, unconfirmable since there is no DNA. What was sequenced was blood. The sequence was collected from a human donor with ulcerative colitis or Crohn's disease, or a healthy co-twin of an affected twin (not recorded which). CDR3 amino acids: CASSSSGRFNEQFF.